This T cell receptor (beta chain) originates from a study of cytomegalovirus exposure and HLA in healthy donors. The CDR3 spans 15 residues. Germline values: CDR1 MDHEN, CDR2 SYDVKM. The V and J ends lost 7 bases and 2 bases, in that order; junction bases with no gene match: 9. Turning to this clone: Its specificity is unknown.

General study points: Investigators reported 150 to 200 TCR beta chains as tied to cytomegalovirus.

In the PCR, 60 Vbeta and 13 Jbeta primers were used. Original methodology: A later analysis counted 70 million to 85 million unique TCR beta chains, about 11 million shared. The protocol was immunoSEQ multiplex PCR, while the TCRdb copy is restricted to in-frame clones and leaves out a portion. The V and J calls and clone size come from that table; D and trimming were worked out from the DNA. Of 220,000 or so clones detected, more than 65% appear once; the ten largest clones hold under 2%. The V gene is TRBV28, the J gene TRBJ2-7; 9 bases match TRBD1. The clonotype was recovered from a woman in her twenties or thirties in good health and CMV-seronegative. The specimen was PBMCs. CDR3 region: CASTPRDRVTYEQYF. The DNA of the CDR3 is TGTGCCAGCACCCCCCGGGACAGGGTAACCTACGAGCAGTACTTC.